This passage covers 15 T cell receptor beta chains from one sample sequenced in a study of Graves' ophthalmopathy and Graves' hyperthyroidism. Amplification of the TCR beta CDR3 regions used RNA transcripts (as template). Following a first-round RT-PCR that used HTBI primers, a second-round multiplex PCR was carried out. TCRdb reanalysed the multiplex PCR reads using MiXCR and keeps one entry per CDR3 protein. The sample yields approximately 37,000 distinct CDR3 sequences, about 50% seen once. The specimen was peripheral blood. Every receptor here comes from an adult man with Graves' ophthalmopathy.

By sample fraction, this clonotype is medium-sized. This chain connects TRBV24-1 to TRBJ2-2; 8 bases align to TRBD1. V dropped 9 bases and J dropped 4; count of bases not matched to a gene: 6. Germline loops: CDR1 KGHDR, CDR2 SFDVKD. This CDR3 region has 14 residues. CDR3 bases: TGTGCCACCGCGACAGGGGTGCTCACCGGGGAGCTGTTTTTT. Its protein product is CATATGVLTGELFF.

This rearrangement joins TRBV20-1 to TRBJ1-1; 11 bases match TRBD1. This CDR3 has 13 residues. Looked up from germline, CDR1 is DFQATT and CDR2 is SNEGSKA (reference sequence). V shed 5 bases, J shed 4 bases, and the junction held 3 bases outside the gene matches. The chain's CDR3 is CSASGTGGTEAFF. The CDR3 DNA reads TGCAGTGCTTCCGGGACAGGGGGCACTGAAGCTTTCTTT.

This clonotype was observed many times. The chain recombines TRBV4-1 with TRBJ2-7, with TRBD1 identical over 8 bases. Germline CDR1 reads MGHRA; CDR2 reads YSYEKL. The length of the CDR3 is 14 residues. V lost 4 bases, J lost 6 bases, and 8 bases stayed unmatched. The CDR3 sequence is CASSLGQGDGEQYF. In DNA form, the CDR3 reads TGCGCCAGCAGCCTAGGACAGGGTGACGGCGAGCAGTACTTC.

This clonotype is judged medium-sized. V and J are TRBV7-3 and TRBJ1-6; possibly TRBD1 for D (5 bases). CDR3 length: 14 residues. The ends were cut back, 8 bases at V and 10 bases at J, with 18 bases in the middle. Germline V gene sequence: CDR1 SGHTA, CDR2 FQGTGA. The CDR3 spells CASALLGDESPLHF. CDR3 nucleotides: TGTGCCAGCGCTCTATTGGGGGACGAATCACCCCTCCACTTT.

The chain combines TRBV7-2 with TRBJ2-3; 7 nucleotides agree with TRBD2. The DNA end lines up better with TRBJ2-1; the J call may be wrong. In germline, CDR1 is SGHTA, CDR2 FQGNSA. This CDR3 region has 15 residues. CDR3 bases: TGTGCCAGCAGCACAGCGGGGCCAACCACAGATACGCAGTTCTTC. Amino acid sequence: CASSTAGPTTDTQFF.

The chain carries TRBV7-9 and TRBJ2-3, with D possibly called TRBD1 or TRBD2 (5 bases each). V was shortened by 5 bases and J by 3 bases, with 18 bases between the two germline ends. Germline V lookup: CDR1 SEHNR, CDR2 FQNEAQ (reference sequence). There are 16 residues in the CDR3. CDR3 region: CASSPSRTGGTDTQYF. Here the CDR3 DNA reads TGTGCCAGCAGCCCCTCCAGGACTGGGGGAACAGATACGCAGTATTTT. Using reference TRBV7-9 and TRBJ2-3 for the parts outside the CDR3, the full variable domain is DTGVSQNPRHKITKRGQNVTFRCDPISEHNRLYWYRQTLGQGPEFLTYFQNEAQLEKSRLLSDRFSAERPKGSFSTLEIQRTEQGDSAMYLCASSPSRTGGTDTQYFGPGTRLTVL.

This clonotype was observed at least ten times. The gene calls are TRBV7-9 and TRBJ1-1; D remains ambiguous. Trimming cost V 3 bases and J 1 base, with 9 bases left between them. CDR1 SEHNR and CDR2 FQNEAQ come from the germline V gene (reference sequence). This CDR3 has 14 residues. For the CDR3, the DNA is TGTGCCAGCAGCTTGTCTTCGGGGAACACTGAAGCTTTCTTT. This translates into CASSLSSGNTEAFF. Variable domain in full (rest from reference TRBV7-9 and TRBJ1-1): DTGVSQNPRHKITKRGQNVTFRCDPISEHNRLYWYRQTLGQGPEFLTYFQNEAQLEKSRLLSDRFSAERPKGSFSTLEIQRTEQGDSAMYLCASSLSSGNTEAFFGQGTRLTVV.

The sample holds a few counts of this clonotype. CDR3 DNA sequence: TGCGCCAGCAGTCGTAGTACAGGGGGAGATGAAAAACTGTTTTTT. Translation gives CASSRSTGGDEKLFF. This chain joins TRBV5-1 and TRBJ1-4, with 8 bases matching TRBD1. In germline, CDR1 is SGHRS, CDR2 YFSETQ. Trimming took 5 bases from V and 6 from J; bases not matched to a gene: 9. The CDR3 covers 15 residues.

Comments on this clonotype: A read error may explain this, as a much larger clone is one base away. The chain joins TRBV3-1 to TRBJ1-2; possible D gene TRBD1, 6 bases. This CDR3 spans 16 amino acids. From germline, CDR1 is LGHDT and CDR2 YNNKEL (reference sequence). The CDR3: CARSQDGGRGNYGYTF. The CDR3 DNA is TGTGCCCGCAGCCAAGATGGCGGCAGGGGAAACTATGGCTACACCTTC.

This clonotype was seen ten or more times. The gene calls are TRBV12-3 or TRBV12-4 and TRBJ1-5, with 9 bases identical to TRBD1. Trimming removed 6 bases from V and 5 bases from J; junction bases left unmatched: 2. The CDR3 loop spans 13 amino acids. CDR3 sequence reads: CASRGQGHQPQHF. CDR3 coding DNA: TGTGCCAGCAGGGGACAGGGCCATCAGCCCCAGCATTTT.

The chain couples TRBV5-1 to TRBJ2-7; 7 bases match TRBD1. Unmatched junction bases numbered 2, after V lost 0 bases and J lost 2 bases. CDR3 length: 14 amino acids. CDR1 is SGHRS and CDR2 is YFSETQ in the germline V gene. The CDR3 spells CASSLARGTYEQYF. The DNA of the CDR3 is TGCGCCAGCAGCTTGGCCAGGGGGACCTACGAGCAGTACTTC.

The table lists this clonotype with a count of one. This sequence joins TRBV15 and TRBJ1-4; TRBD1 matches 9 bases. The V segment lost 0 bases and the J segment 8 bases; nucleotides outside the gene matches: 1. CDR3 length: 14 residues. Germline lookup yields CDR1 LNHNV and CDR2 YYDKDF (reference sequence). CDR3 amino acids: CATSREGTGEKLFF. The CDR3 nucleotides are TGTGCCACCAGCAGAGAAGGGACAGGGGAAAAACTGTTTTTT. The full variable domain, rest sourced from reference TRBV15 and TRBJ1-4, is DAMVIQNPRYQVTQFGKPVTLSCSQTLNHNVMYWYQQKSSQAPKLLFHYYDKDFNNEADTPDNFQSRRPNTSFCFLDIRSPGLGDTAMYLCATSREGTGEKLFFGSGTQLSVL.

This clonotype was seen many times. The V call is TRBV9, the J call TRBJ1-2, with TRBD1 identical over 7 bases. The length of the CDR3 is 15 residues. After removal of 0 bases from V and 4 bases from J, the junction contained 6 bases not matched to a gene. Germline V gives CDR1 SGDLS, CDR2 YYNGEE. DNA for the CDR3: TGTGCCAGCAGCGTAGCGACAGGGCCTTTCTATGGCTACACCTTC. This gives the protein CASSVATGPFYGYTF. Together with reference TRBV9 and TRBJ1-2, the CDR3 gives the full variable domain: DSGVTQTPKHLITATGQRVTLRCSPRSGDLSVYWYQQSLDQGLQFLIQYYNGEERAKGNILERFSAQQFPDLHSELNLSSLELGDSALYFCASSVATGPFYGYTFGSGTRLTVV.

The J gene is TRBJ2-3, the V gene TRBV10-3; 14 bases fit TRBD2. The V and J ends lost 6 bases and 2 bases, in that order; junction bases with no gene match: 10. The CDR3 length is 18 residues. Germline CDR1 reads ENHRY; CDR2 reads SYGVKD. The CDR3: CAISVGTSGREHTDTQYF. As DNA, the CDR3 is TGTGCCATCAGCGTCGGGACTAGCGGGAGAGAACACACAGATACGCAGTATTTT.

The V call is TRBV7-2, the J call TRBJ2-7; TRBD1 agrees at 7 bases. The trim removed 3 bases at V and 3 bases at J, leaving 14 bases unmatched. CDR3 length: 17 residues. CDR1 is SGHTA and CDR2 is FQGNSA in the germline V gene. DNA of the CDR3: TGTGCCAGCAGCTTGTCACGGGCCGGGACAGTTAACTACGAGCAGTACTTC. Protein: CASSLSRAGTVNYEQYF.